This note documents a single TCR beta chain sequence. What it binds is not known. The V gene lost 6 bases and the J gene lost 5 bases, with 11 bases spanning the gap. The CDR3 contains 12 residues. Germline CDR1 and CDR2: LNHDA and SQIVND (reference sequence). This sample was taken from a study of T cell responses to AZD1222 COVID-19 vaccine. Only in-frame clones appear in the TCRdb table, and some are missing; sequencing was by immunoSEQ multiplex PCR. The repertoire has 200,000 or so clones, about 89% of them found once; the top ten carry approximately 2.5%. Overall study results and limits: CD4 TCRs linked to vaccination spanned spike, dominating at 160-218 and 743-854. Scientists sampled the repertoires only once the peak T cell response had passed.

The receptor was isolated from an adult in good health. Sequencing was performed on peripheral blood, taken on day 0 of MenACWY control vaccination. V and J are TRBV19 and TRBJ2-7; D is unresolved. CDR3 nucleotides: TGTGCCAGTAGCCCCGGATATCACGAGCAGTACTTC. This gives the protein CASSPGYHEQYF.